The 16 T cell receptor beta chains given below trace back to one sample, sequenced in a study of tumor-infiltrating lymphocytes in primary liver carcinoma. Unsorted whole blood supplied the RNA, and germline DNA was extracted too. Starting from 500 ng of total RNA, TCR beta cDNA was produced with a primer in the constant region. Generation of the TCR beta libraries relied on three nested multiplex PCR rounds using slightly modified ARM-PCR. The first two PCR rounds used TRBV1-TRBV30 forward primers with a C-beta reverse primer, about 10 cycles each. TCRdb called the multiplex PCR reads again in MiXCR, with one record for every CDR3 protein. The data contain 250,000 to 350,000 distinct CDR3 sequences, roughly 60% of them singletons. The sequenced sample was peripheral blood. The receptors shown here come from a woman aged 25 to 39 with primary liver carcinoma and hepatitis B virus infection.

A word on this clonotype: At one end the junction does not follow the germline gene, possibly because of a read error. This chain connects TRBV7-3 to TRBJ1-5; D uncertain. The CDR3 is made up of 17 amino acids. Germline V gives CDR1 SGHTA, CDR2 FQGTGA. The CDR3 DNA follows: TGTGCCAGCAGCTTAAGTATGGCTGCCAGACGAAGTCAACCCCAGCATTTC. The encoded protein is CASSLSMAARRSQPQHF.

The gene calls are TRBV28 and TRBJ2-1; a possible D gene is TRBD1 (5 bases). The germline V and J ends were trimmed by 2 bases and 4 bases, with 12 bases remaining between them. The CDR3 consists of 15 residues. CDR1 is MDHEN, CDR2 SYDVKM, per germline. The CDR3 here is CASSLGASGYNEQFF. For the CDR3, the DNA is TGTGCCAGCAGTTTAGGGGCTAGTGGATACAATGAGCAGTTCTTC. Full variable domain (rest looked up from reference TRBV28 and TRBJ2-1): DVKVTQSSRYLVKRTGEKVFLECVQDMDHENMFWYRQDPGLGLRLIYFSYDVKMKEKGDIPEGYSVSREKKERFSLILESASTNQTSMYLCASSLGASGYNEQFFGPGTRLTVL.

This clonotype was detected many times. The CDR3 reads CASSLVYHGSGANVLTF. CDR3 nucleotides: TGTGCCAGCAGCTTAGTTTATCACGGCTCTGGGGCCAACGTCCTGACTTTC. The chain is built from TRBV11-1 and TRBJ2-6, with D unclear. The CDR3 contains 17 residues. Trimming cost V 1 base and J 0 bases, with 10 bases left between them. The germline V gene has CDR1 SGHAT and CDR2 FQDESV (reference sequence).

About this clonotype: This may be a read error, as it is one base from a much larger clone. The chain joins TRBV6-1 to TRBJ1-1, with D perhaps matching TRBD1 (5 bases). The ends were cut back, 9 bases at V and 4 bases at J, with 24 bases in the middle. From germline, CDR1 is MNHNS and CDR2 SASEGT. This CDR3 has 16 amino acids. For the CDR3, the DNA is TGTGCCAGTAATAGGCGCTCCCTGGGGGGTGGCACTGAAGCTTTCTTT. Protein: CASNRRSLGGGTEAFF.

The rearrangement links TRBV4-1 to TRBJ2-1; 11 nucleotides match TRBD2. J gave up 9 bases and V 4 bases, and 14 bases lay outside the gene matches. The V gene's germline CDR1 is MGHRA and CDR2 YSYEKL. The CDR3 totals 17 residues. The CDR3, as DNA: TGCGCCAGCAGCCCCATAGGGGTAGCGGGAGGGCGTAGTGAGCAGTTCTTC. Translated, it gives CASSPIGVAGGRSEQFF.

The table lists this clonotype with many counts. The V and J genes are TRBV11-2 and TRBJ2-7, with TRBD2 matching over 8 bases. V dropped 6 bases and J dropped 4; count of bases not matched to a gene: 8. Germline values: CDR1 SGHAT, CDR2 FQNNGV. The CDR3 contains 14 residues. This CDR3 is CASRRPGLGYEQYF. The CDR3 region has the DNA TGTGCCAGCAGACGACCGGGACTAGGGTACGAGCAGTACTTC.

J is TRBJ2-3 and V is TRBV29-1; a weak D match, TRBD2 (6 bases). The CDR3 length is 15 residues. Trimming cost V 1 base and J 3 bases, with 14 bases left between them. The germline V gene has CDR1 SQVTM and CDR2 ANQGSEA. The DNA of the CDR3 is TGCAGCGTTGAAGTGGGCGGGGTCGGGACAGATACGCAGTATTTT. Its translation: CSVEVGGVGTDTQYF.

The genes are TRBV6-5 and TRBJ1-1; the D gene is possibly TRBD1 (6 bases). The germline V and J ends were trimmed by 2 bases and 7 bases, with 11 bases remaining between them. The CDR3 length is 13 residues. CDR1 and CDR2 from the germline V gene are MNHEY and SVGAGI. CDR3 sequence reads: CASSYGGYIEAFF. As DNA, the CDR3 is TGTGCCAGCAGTTACGGGGGCTACATTGAAGCTTTCTTT.

Comments on this clonotype: A single base separates this from a much larger clone, so it may be a read error. The chain has TRBV12-3 or TRBV12-4 and TRBJ2-5; D might be TRBD2 (6 bases). The CDR3 extends over 15 amino acids. The CDR3 loop is CANSSGGVGMATQYF. DNA of the CDR3: TGTGCCAACAGTTCAGGCGGGGTGGGAATGGCGACCCAGTACTTC.

About this clonotype itself: Germline and junction disagree at one end, which may indicate a read error. This chain joins TRBV12-3 or TRBV12-4 and TRBJ2-7, with 10 positions matching TRBD2. CDR3 length: 16 residues. As DNA, the CDR3 is TGTACCAGCAGTTTATTACTAGCGGGACCTATAGGCGAGCAGTACTTC. This codes for CTSSLLLAGPIGEQYF.

Turning to this clonotype: The germline gene is not matched at one end of the junction; a read error may be the cause. V is TRBV11-2 and J is TRBJ2-7; D is uncertain. Looked up from germline, CDR1 is SGHAT and CDR2 is FQNNGV. This CDR3 is built from 13 residues. In nucleotides, the CDR3 is TGTTCCAGCAGTCCCCCTTCGGGCTACGAGCAGTACTTC. It encodes CSSSPPSGYEQYF.

This clonotype turned up a few times. This chain joins TRBV28 and TRBJ1-5; 7 nucleotides align to TRBD1. The CDR3 is 14 residues long. The germline CDR1 and CDR2 sequences are MDHEN and SYDVKM. Trimming removed 5 bases from V and 5 bases from J; junction bases left unmatched: 6. In DNA, the CDR3 is TGTGCCAGCAGTCAAGGACAGGTTTATCAGCCCCAGCATTTT. Amino acid sequence: CASSQGQVYQPQHF.

About this clonotype: An end of the junction does not agree with germline; a read error may underlie this. For the CDR3, the DNA is TGTGCTAGCAATTACCTAGGCGTACCTCAAGAGACCCAGTACTTC. Its protein is CASNYLGVPQETQYF. The rearrangement links TRBV6-6 to TRBJ2-5; D not certain. CDR1 is MNHNY, CDR2 SVGAGI, per germline (reference sequence). CDR3 length: 15 residues.

Details on this clonotype: One end of the junction fails to match germline, which may point to a read error. The J gene is TRBJ2-4, the V gene TRBV6-6, with D tentatively TRBD1 (6 bases). Germline V CDR1 and CDR2: MNHNY, SVGAGI (reference sequence). CDR3 size: 14 residues. CDR3 sequence reads: CVSSDSIAKNTQYF. The CDR3 bases are TGTGTCAGCTCGGACAGTATAGCCAAAAACACTCAGTACTTC.

About this clonotype itself: This may arise from a read error, as a much more abundant clone is one base away. The rearrangement joins TRBV11-2 to TRBJ2-1; D is undetermined. The CDR3 loop spans 14 amino acids. The germline V gene encodes CDR1 SGHAT and CDR2 FQNNGV. The CDR3 spells CTSSLTSGHNEQFF. CDR3 bases: TGTACCAGCAGCTTAACGTCTGGTCACAATGAGCAGTTCTTC.

The CDR3 reads CASAHFLAGGLTDTQYF. CDR3 coding DNA: TGTGCCAGTGCACATTTTCTAGCGGGAGGTCTCACAGATACGCAGTATTTT. The rearrangement joins TRBV12-3 or TRBV12-4 to TRBJ2-3; 11 bases line up with TRBD2. The CDR3 runs 17 residues. Unmatched junction bases numbered 13, after V lost 9 bases and J lost 2 bases.